What follows are 8 T cell receptor beta chains derived from one specimen sequenced in a study of shared T cell receptors in the human thymus. Sequencing was performed with immunoSEQ multiplex PCR; in TCRdb, only in-frame clones are kept and a portion is missing. The data show some 760,000 clones, 75% to 90% seen once. This same sample was also part of a study on human thymus T cells.

The sample taken for sequencing was thymocytes. These receptors were taken from a girl less than two years old with a congenital heart defect.

This chain links TRBV5-1 with TRBJ1-1; 9 bases line up with TRBD1. The CDR3 sequence is 18 residues long. With V trimmed by 3 bases and J by 1 base, 13 bases remained unmatched. Germline-derived CDR1 and CDR2 are SGHRS and YFSETQ. Here the CDR3 reads CASSSTTGTGHENTEAFF. The CDR3 coding sequence is TGCGCCAGCAGCTCAACAACCGGGACAGGGCATGAGAACACTGAAGCTTTCTTT.

The V call is TRBV19, the J call TRBJ2-7; TRBD1 might be the D (8 bases). Per germline, CDR1 LNHDA and CDR2 SQIVND (reference sequence). V dropped 4 bases and J dropped 6 bases, with 16 bases sitting between them. The CDR3 runs 14 residues. The CDR3 bases are TGTGCCAGTAGTACCTTACAGGGGGGGAGCGAGCAGTACTTC. Translating it yields CASSTLQGGSEQYF.

Only one count was recorded for this clone. This chain connects TRBV19 to TRBJ1-1, with no clear D. Between the trimmed V and J ends, which lost 3 bases and 2 bases, there was a span of 10 bases. Germline CDR1 LNHDA, CDR2 SQIVND (reference sequence). CDR3 length: 14 residues. The CDR3 is CASSMWAANTEAFF. The CDR3 coding sequence is TGTGCCAGTAGTATGTGGGCAGCTAACACTGAAGCTTTCTTT.

V is TRBV20-1 and J is TRBJ1-2; D remains ambiguous. The CDR3 runs 11 residues. The V and J ends lost 3 bases and 5 bases respectively, with 7 bases between them. In germline, CDR1 is DFQATT, CDR2 SNEGSKA (reference sequence). CDR3 nucleotides: TGCAGTGCTAGGAACCTATATGGCTACACCTTC. Amino acids: CSARNLYGYTF.

The chain employs TRBV18 and TRBJ2-7; D perhaps matches TRBD1 (6 bases). Deletions cut 1 base from V and 5 bases from J, with 9 bases between. Germline assignment: CDR1 KGHSH and CDR2 LQKENI. This CDR3 is built from 13 residues. The CDR3 region has the DNA TGTGCCAGCTCACCACTGGGGGCCGACGAGCAGTACTTC. Translating it yields CASSPLGADEQYF.

This clone occurred a few times. The rearrangement links TRBV2 to TRBJ1-5; D is perhaps TRBD1 (6 bases). Trimming removed 0 bases at V and 3 bases at J, with 12 bases between. This CDR3 has 16 residues. Germline V gene lookup returns CDR1 SNHLY and CDR2 FYNNEI. CDR3 bases: TGTGCCAGCAGTGAAGCGACGACAGGAAACAATCAGCCCCAGCATTTT. Its translation: CASSEATTGNNQPQHF. Variable domain in full (rest from reference TRBV2 and TRBJ1-5): EPEVTQTPSHQVTQMGQEVILRCVPISNHLYFYWYRQILGQKVEFLVSFYNNEISEKSEIFDDQFSVERPDGSNFTLKIRSTKLEDSAMYFCASSEATTGNNQPQHFGDGTRLSIL.

This chain uses TRBV6-5 with TRBJ1-2; TRBD1 matches at 8 bases. From germline, CDR1 is MNHEY and CDR2 SVGAGI. CDR3 size: 15 residues. J gave up 3 bases and V 5 bases, and 8 bases lay outside the gene matches. CDR3 nucleotides: TGTGCCAGCAGTGTTTCCGGGACAGGTTACTATGGCTACACCTTC. Its protein is CASSVSGTGYYGYTF.

The gene calls are TRBV7-2 and TRBJ2-1; D uncertain. V gave up 5 bases and J gave up 2 bases, with 10 bases separating them. CDR1 SGHTA and CDR2 FQGNSA come from the germline V gene. The CDR3 sequence is 14 residues long. CDR3 coding DNA: TGTGCCAGCAGCCCCAATGGGCCCTACAATGAGCAGTTCTTC. It is translated as CASSPNGPYNEQFF.